The source of this T cell receptor beta chain is a study of blood T cell repertoires in COVID-19. Study as a whole: PBMCs, B-cell-depleted T cells, or T cells were the source of the cDNA or gDNA that made up the material.

Assay used: immunoSEQ multiplex PCR; TCRdb lists only in-frame clones, some missing. The sample holds tens of thousands of clones, 70% to 90% seen once. The count of this clone is one. The source is a human donor in a cohort sampled during active COVID-19. The specimen was peripheral blood.

This CDR3 is CASSLDSGGWDTQYF. The CDR3, as DNA: TGTGCCAGCAGCTTGGATAGCGGGGGGTGGGATACGCAGTATTTT. The V and J genes are TRBV5-6 and TRBJ2-3; 10 bases match TRBD2. Germline assignment: CDR1 SGHDT and CDR2 YYEEEE. Trimming removed 0 bases from V and 6 bases from J; junction bases left unmatched: 4. CDR3 size: 15 residues.